This TCR beta chain came from a study of blood T cell repertoires in COVID-19. Study overall: PBMCs, B-cell-depleted T cells, or T cells were the source of the cDNA or gDNA that made up the material.

CDR3 size: 16 residues. Germline loops: CDR1 SGHNT, CDR2 YENEEA. V was pared by 0 bases and J by 0 bases, with 9 bases between. The data were produced by immunoSEQ multiplex PCR, yet TCRdb's version contains in-frame clones alone and is incomplete. The sample contains 150,000 to 200,000 clones, around nine tenths of which appear only once. The chain carries TRBV11-3 and TRBJ2-1, with D uncertain. The receptor comes from an elderly woman with COVID-19, enrolled during active disease. The source material was peripheral blood. For the CDR3, the DNA is TGTGCCAGCAGCTTAGATGGTGCCAGCTCCTACAATGAGCAGTTCTTC. Its protein product is CASSLDGASSYNEQFF.